This paragraph reports one T cell receptor beta chain. Its antigen is unidentified. Prior autoimmune disease or systemic immunosuppression barred patients. These data come from a study of OX40 agonist ivuxolimab in advanced cancers. TCRdb's copy holds only in-frame clones and misses some; the assay was immunoSEQ multiplex PCR. Of 75,000 or so clones listed, 80% to 85% are singletons. Overall study results and limits: Expanded clones were, on average, more numerous among CD8+ T cells than CD4+. Dose levels from 0.1 to 3.0 mg/kg saw CD4+ and CD8+ blood T cells expand clonally by week 6.

This TCR derives from an adult with an advanced solid tumor such as melanoma, head and neck, liver or kidney cancer. The sequencing used CD4+ or CD8+ T cells sorted from blood, collected in a trial of the OX40 agonist ivuxolimab.

In DNA, the CDR3 is TGTGCCAGCAGTTTACGTTCGGGGTGGGGTGGCGAGCAGTACTTC. Encoded protein: CASSLRSGWGGEQYF. J is TRBJ2-7 and V is TRBV14; a weak D match, TRBD2 (5 bases). This CDR3 contains 15 residues. Trimming cost V 6 bases and J 6 bases, with 21 bases left between them. Germline values: CDR1 SGHDN, CDR2 FVKESK.